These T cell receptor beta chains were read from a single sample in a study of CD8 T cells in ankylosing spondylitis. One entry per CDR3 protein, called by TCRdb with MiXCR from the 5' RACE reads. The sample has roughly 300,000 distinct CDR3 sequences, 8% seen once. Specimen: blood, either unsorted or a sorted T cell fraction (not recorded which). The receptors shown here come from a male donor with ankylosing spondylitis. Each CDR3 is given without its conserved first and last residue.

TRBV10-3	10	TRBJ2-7	AISLNAGEQY
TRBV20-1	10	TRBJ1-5	SARNRDQPQH
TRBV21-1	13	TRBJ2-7	ASSKAGTGVHEQY
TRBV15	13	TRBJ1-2	ATSIADRGGSGYT
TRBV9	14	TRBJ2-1	ASSVAWLAGGNEQF
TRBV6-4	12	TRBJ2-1	ASSVLAGPNEQF
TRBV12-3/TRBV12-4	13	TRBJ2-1	ASSLAGGGDNEQF
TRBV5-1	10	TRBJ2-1	ASSLEQRERF
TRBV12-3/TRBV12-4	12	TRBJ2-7	ASTRTSGMYEQY
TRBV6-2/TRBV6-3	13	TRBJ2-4	ASSPWEAGRDIQY
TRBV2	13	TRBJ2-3	ASSAGQVRGDTQY
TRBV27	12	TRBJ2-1	ASKSQAADNEQF
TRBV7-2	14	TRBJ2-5	ASSAQGRMAQETQY
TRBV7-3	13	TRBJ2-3	ASSLFLSSTDTQY
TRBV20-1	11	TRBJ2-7	SASEAGSYEQY
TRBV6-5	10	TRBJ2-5	ASSTARSSQY
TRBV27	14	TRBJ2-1	ASAPQVGSAYNEQF
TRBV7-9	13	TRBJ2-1	ASSLGTVYYNEQF
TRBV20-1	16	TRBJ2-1	SAPTGTSADHSYNEQF
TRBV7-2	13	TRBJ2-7	ASSFPKTGLHEQY
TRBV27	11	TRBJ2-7	ASSPGHRYEQY
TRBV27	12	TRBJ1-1	ASSLLPQNTEAF
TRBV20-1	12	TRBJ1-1	SARRAGGVPEAF
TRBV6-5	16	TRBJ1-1	ASSYSSYQEVRNTEAF
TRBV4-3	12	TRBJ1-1	ASSQDATQGEAF
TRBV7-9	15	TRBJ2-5	ASSLPRALAGGPQYT
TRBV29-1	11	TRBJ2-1	SIYQSSYNEQF
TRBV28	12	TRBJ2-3	ASRISRGGNTQY
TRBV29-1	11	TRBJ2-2	SVIPGGAGELF
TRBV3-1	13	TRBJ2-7	ASSPAGGSSYEQY
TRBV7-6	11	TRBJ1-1	ASSTAWDTEAF
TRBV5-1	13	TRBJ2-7	ASSLPAGNRYEQY
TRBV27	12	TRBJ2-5	ASSPGLRTETQY